What follows are 23 T cell receptor beta chains derived from one specimen sequenced in a study of blood T cell repertoires in COVID-19. Sequencing was performed with immunoSEQ multiplex PCR; in TCRdb, only in-frame clones are kept and a portion is missing. Here the sample spans about 130,000 clones, over 65% being singletons. Sample: PBMCs or T cells enriched from blood (not recorded which). These receptors originate from a woman aged 45-60 years who had recovered from COVID-19.

This clone appeared once. The V and J genes are TRBV28 and TRBJ1-4, with 7 bases that match TRBD1. This CDR3 has 14 amino acids. The germline V gene has CDR1 MDHEN and CDR2 SYDVKM. V lost 5 bases and J lost 3; bases outside the gene matches: 3. CDR3 in amino acids: CASSKQGSNEKLFF. The DNA of the CDR3 is TGTGCCAGCAGTAAACAGGGGTCTAATGAAAAACTGTTTTTT.

The V gene is TRBV6-5, the J gene TRBJ2-1, with 7 bases identical to TRBD1. Germline-derived CDR1 and CDR2 are MNHEY and SVGAGI. Trimming cost V 5 bases and J 3 bases; bases outside gene matches: 7. This CDR3 has 15 amino acids. CDR3 bases: TGTGCCAGCAGTCCAGAGACAGGGTTCTACAATGAGCAGTTCTTC. This encodes CASSPETGFYNEQFF.

The gene calls are TRBV28 and TRBJ1-1; D might be TRBD1 (5 bases). Germline lookup yields CDR1 MDHEN and CDR2 SYDVKM. There are 13 residues in the CDR3. V was pared by 7 bases and J by 1 base, with 10 bases between. The CDR3 here is CASTGHPNTEAFF. The CDR3 DNA follows: TGTGCCAGCACCGGACATCCGAACACTGAAGCTTTCTTT.

The gene calls are TRBV23-1 and TRBJ1-1; 9 nucleotides align to TRBD1. TRBV23-1 counts as an open reading frame of uncertain function. CDR3 length: 15 amino acids. Germline trimming cut 0 bases from V and 4 bases from J; bases unmatched to any gene: 3. The CDR3 spells CASSQSEQGATEAFF. The CDR3 DNA reads TGCGCCAGCAGTCAATCGGAACAGGGGGCCACTGAAGCTTTCTTT.

The chain uses TRBV5-1 and TRBJ2-2, with a weak D call TRBD2 (7 bases). The V and J ends lost 4 bases and 3 bases respectively, with 13 bases between them. The CDR3 length is 15 residues. CDR1 SGHRS and CDR2 YFSETQ come from the germline V gene. The CDR3 is CASSPTGRDTGELFF. DNA for the CDR3: TGCGCCAGCAGCCCCACAGGGAGGGACACCGGGGAGCTGTTTTTT.

The chain couples TRBV5-5 to TRBJ2-7; 8 bases match TRBD2. Germline V lookup: CDR1 SGHKS, CDR2 YYEKEE (reference sequence). The V and J ends lost 0 bases and 5 bases, in that order; junction bases with no gene match: 7. The CDR3 is made up of 15 amino acids. The CDR3 DNA sequence: TGTGCCAGCAGCTTGGGTGGGACTAGTAACAACGAGCAGTACGTC. Translating it yields CASSLGGTSNNEQYV.

This clone showed up just once. The CDR3, as DNA: TGTGCCAGCAGCGTCTCCGGGGTCAGCTACGAGCAGTACTTC. Translating it yields CASSVSGVSYEQYF. The V and J genes are TRBV9 and TRBJ2-7; a weak D match, TRBD2 (5 bases). The CDR3 consists of 14 residues. Germline loops: CDR1 SGDLS, CDR2 YYNGEE. V lost 2 bases and J 3 bases, leaving 12 bases between the germline ends. The variable domain in full, with the rest retrieved from reference TRBV9 and TRBJ2-7, is DSGVTQTPKHLITATGQRVTLRCSPRSGDLSVYWYQQSLDQGLQFLIQYYNGEERAKGNILERFSAQQFPDLHSELNLSSLELGDSALYFCASSVSGVSYEQYFGPGTRLTVT.

The gene calls are TRBV6-2 or TRBV6-3 and TRBJ2-1; 9 nucleotides align to TRBD2. The CDR3 covers 15 residues. Per the germline V gene, CDR1 is MNHEY and CDR2 is SVGEGT. V shed 4 bases and J 10 bases; nucleotides not matched to a gene: 11. CDR3 sequence: CASSWAGLAPKEQFF. Written as DNA, the CDR3 is TGTGCCAGCAGTTGGGCGGGACTAGCACCTAAGGAGCAGTTCTTC.

V usage is TRBV10-1 and J usage is TRBJ2-1; D is undetermined. V was shortened by 6 bases and J by 4 bases, with 10 bases between the two germline ends. Germline loops: CDR1 WNHNN, CDR2 SYGVQD (reference sequence). The CDR3 consists of 13 residues. CDR3 protein: CASSESRYNEQFF. The CDR3, as DNA: TGCGCCAGCAGCGAGAGTCGGTACAATGAGCAGTTCTTC.

The sample holds many counts of this clone. As DNA, the CDR3 is TGTGCCAGCAGCCGCCTAGCTGCGGAGGCAAACTATGGCTACACCTTC. This encodes CASSRLAAEANYGYTF. The V call is TRBV3-1 (or the pseudogene TRBV3-2), the J call TRBJ1-2, with unresolved D. In germline, CDR1 is LGHDT, CDR2 YNNKEL (reference sequence). The V and J ends lost 4 bases and 2 bases respectively, with 17 bases between them. This CDR3 region has 16 residues.

This clone appeared a few times. J is TRBJ2-1 and V is TRBV29-1; a possible D gene is TRBD1 (6 bases). The V gene's germline CDR1 is SQVTM and CDR2 ANQGSEA. The CDR3 totals 13 residues. V dropped 5 bases and J dropped 8 bases, with 16 bases sitting between them. The CDR3 loop reads CSVPRGFEDEQFF. In DNA form, the CDR3 reads TGCAGCGTTCCCAGGGGTTTCGAGGATGAGCAGTTCTTC.

Notes on this clone: The limits of the CDR3 on the DNA are not certain, so only TCRdb's listed CDR3 is given. The chain combines TRBV28 with TRBJ1-2; no DNA check was done on the table's D call, TRBD1. From germline, CDR1 is MDHEN and CDR2 SYDVKM. Both ends counted, the CDR3 spans 13 residues. This CDR3 is CASSLAVDYGYTF.

This chain links TRBV10-1 with TRBJ2-3, with D tentatively TRBD2 (5 bases). CDR1 is WNHNN and CDR2 is SYGVQD in the germline V gene (reference sequence). Trimming took 4 bases from V and 1 from J, leaving 6 bases between them. The length of the CDR3 is 13 residues. The CDR3 here is CASSVGGTDTQYF. The CDR3 DNA sequence: TGCGCCAGCAGTGTCGGGGGCACAGATACGCAGTATTTT.

V is TRBV6-5 and J is TRBJ2-3, with TRBD2 identical over 8 bases. The V segment lost 5 bases and the J segment 3 bases; nucleotides outside the gene matches: 7. Looked up from germline, CDR1 is MNHEY and CDR2 is SVGAGI. This CDR3 spans 15 amino acids. The CDR3 coding sequence is TGTGCCAGCAGTCGGGGGGGGGTTAGGACAGATACGCAGTATTTT. Encoded protein: CASSRGGVRTDTQYF.

The rearrangement links TRBV3-1 (or the pseudogene TRBV3-2) to TRBJ2-2; unclear D gene. CDR3 length: 12 amino acids. CDR1 is LGHDT and CDR2 is YNNKEL in the germline V gene (reference sequence). The V gene lost 4 bases and the J gene lost 8 bases, with 8 bases spanning the gap. CDR3 bases: TGTGCCAGCAGCCCCCTATCGGGGGAGCTGTTTTTT. It is translated as CASSPLSGELFF.

This chain connects TRBV29-1 to TRBJ2-2; 7 nucleotides line up with TRBD2. Germline values: CDR1 SQVTM, CDR2 ANQGSEA. V shed 1 base and J 1 base; nucleotides not matched to a gene: 6. This CDR3 is built from 16 residues. The CDR3 DNA sequence: TGCAGCGTTGAAGGAGGGGCTAGCGGGAACACCGGGGAGCTGTTTTTT. Its protein is CSVEGGASGNTGELFF.

Worth noting for this clone: This may be a read error: a much more frequent sequence differs by one nucleotide. The rearrangement links TRBV6-4 to TRBJ2-3; 10 bases are shared with TRBD2. CDR1 and CDR2 from the germline V gene are MRHNA and SNTAGT. V lost 0 bases and J lost 4; bases outside the gene matches: 1. This CDR3 is 15 amino acids long. CDR3 protein: CASSDSSGGPDTQYF. The CDR3 DNA is TGTGCCAGCAGTGACTCTAGCGGGGGGCCAGATACGCAGTATTTT.

This clone was seen repeatedly, ten times or more. V gene TRBV6-4 combines with J gene TRBJ2-3, with 10 bases that match TRBD2. V trimming: 3 bases; J trimming: 4 bases; junction bases outside the gene matches: 4. Germline V gene sequence: CDR1 MRHNA, CDR2 SNTAGT. CDR3 size: 15 residues. As DNA, the CDR3 is TGTGCCAGCAGTGAGAGCGGGGGGGCCTCAGATACGCAGTATTTT. Its protein is CASSESGGASDTQYF.

The chain combines TRBV2 with TRBJ1-1; D perhaps matches TRBD1 (6 bases). Trimming took 8 bases from V and 8 from J, leaving 24 bases between them. CDR3 length equals 15 residues. The germline V gene has CDR1 SNHLY and CDR2 FYNNEI. The chain's CDR3 is CASSRGTGNPSEAFF. The CDR3 bases are TGTGCCAGCTCAAGGGGTACAGGGAATCCTTCGGAAGCTTTCTTT. Supplemented by reference TRBV2 and TRBJ1-1, the full variable domain reads EPEVTQTPSHQVTQMGQEVILRCVPISNHLYFYWYRQILGQKVEFLVSFYNNEISEKSEIFDDQFSVERPDGSNFTLKIRSTKLEDSAMYFCASSRGTGNPSEAFFGQGTRLTVV.

This clone was picked up a small number of times. This sequence joins TRBV15 and TRBJ1-2, with TRBD1 matching over 7 bases. Germline V lookup: CDR1 LNHNV, CDR2 YYDKDF (reference sequence). The CDR3 totals 15 residues. V was clipped by 1 base and J by 0 bases; unmatched bases: 2. The CDR3 region has the DNA TGTGCCACCAGCAGAGGGGACAGCTCTAACTATGGCTACACCTTC. Translated, it gives CATSRGDSSNYGYTF.

This sequence joins TRBV5-5 and TRBJ1-2; D might be TRBD1 (5 bases). Deletions cut 4 bases from V and 3 bases from J, with 13 bases between. CDR3 length: 14 amino acids. Germline V gives CDR1 SGHKS, CDR2 YYEKEE (reference sequence). In DNA, the CDR3 is TGTGCCAGCAGCCCAGGGCAGGCTTACTATGGCTACACCTTC. Its protein is CASSPGQAYYGYTF.

The gene calls are TRBV28 and TRBJ2-3; 8 nucleotides align to TRBD2. Looked up from germline, CDR1 is MDHEN and CDR2 is SYDVKM. V gave up 7 bases and J gave up 2 bases; unmatched junction bases: 8. CDR3 size: 15 residues. The DNA for the CDR3 is TGTGCCAGCATCACGGGCGGGGGGAACACAGATACGCAGTATTTT. Translation: CASITGGGNTDTQYF.

CDR3 coding DNA: TGTGCCAGCAGTTTAGGAGGGACGCTTGAAGCTTTCTTT. Protein product: CASSLGGTLEAFF. This rearrangement joins TRBV28 to TRBJ1-1; D perhaps matches TRBD1 (5 bases). Germline V lookup: CDR1 MDHEN, CDR2 SYDVKM. This CDR3 is 13 amino acids long. V was pared by 2 bases and J by 7 bases, with 11 bases between.